The present T cell receptor beta chain was sequenced within a study of T cells in Graves' hyperthyroidism and ophthalmopathy. Study-wide results and caveats: Among clonotypes expanded in thyroid above 0.001, most were also found in blood.

The CDR3 totals 12 residues. Per germline, CDR1 MRHNA and CDR2 SNTAGT. V gave up 0 bases and J gave up 7 bases, with 6 bases separating them. There were TCR beta CDR3 regions amplified from RNA transcripts. With the HTBI primer set, the TCR CDR3 went through a first round of RT-PCR. Each CDR3 protein is one row after TCRdb ran MiXCR on the multiplex PCR reads. This sample has some 420,000 distinct CDR3 sequences, with around 15% found just once. This clonotype was seen a few times. Its cognate antigen is unknown. Sequences were obtained from blood. The sequence was obtained from a young woman with Graves' hyperthyroidism. The rearrangement links TRBV6-4 to TRBJ1-2; TRBD1 is a possible D gene (6 bases). CDR3 DNA sequence: TGTGCCAGCAGTGACTCAGGGGGTGGCTACACCTTC. Protein product: CASSDSGGGYTF.